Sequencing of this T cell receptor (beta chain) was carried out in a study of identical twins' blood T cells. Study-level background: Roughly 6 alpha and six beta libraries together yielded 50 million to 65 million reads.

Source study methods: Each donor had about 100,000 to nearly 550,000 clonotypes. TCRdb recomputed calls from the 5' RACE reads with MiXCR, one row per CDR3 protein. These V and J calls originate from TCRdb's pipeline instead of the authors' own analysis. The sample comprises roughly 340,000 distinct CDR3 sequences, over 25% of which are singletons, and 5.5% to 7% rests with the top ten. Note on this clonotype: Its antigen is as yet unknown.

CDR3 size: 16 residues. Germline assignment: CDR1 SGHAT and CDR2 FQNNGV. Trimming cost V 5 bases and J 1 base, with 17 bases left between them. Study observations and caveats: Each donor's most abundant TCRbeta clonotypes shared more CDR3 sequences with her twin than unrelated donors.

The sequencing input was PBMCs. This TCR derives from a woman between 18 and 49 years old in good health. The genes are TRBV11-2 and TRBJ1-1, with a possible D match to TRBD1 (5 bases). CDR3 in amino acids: CASSVLLQGPNTEAFF. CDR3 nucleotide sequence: TGTGCCAGCAGCGTCCTACTCCAGGGCCCGAACACTGAAGCTTTCTTT.